This T cell receptor (beta chain) was documented in a study of blood T cell repertoires in COVID-19 (dated by TCRdb to between 2020 and 2021). For the study in its entirety: Samples covering the acute and convalescent phases of COVID-19 were provided by collaborators in the United States, Italy and Spain. The material from the prospective study consisted of cDNA or gDNA derived from T cells, B-cell-depleted T cells, or PBMCs. Subjects who had been exposed to COVID-19, were actively infected with it, or had recovered from it provided the deeply sampled blood TCRbeta repertoires that made up the dataset. The repertoires were released in a freely available public database intended as a resource for research on the immune response to SARS-CoV-2. The samples were drawn from the first 160 participants of the ongoing ImmuneRACE study and from 1,254 subjects provided by 6 global collaborators. A de-identified subject ID, COVID-19 status, age in years and sex were almost always included in the sample metadata. Where HLA class I and class II types were available, the types were taken from metadata supplied by the sample provider, not from assay-based typing.

TCRbeta CDR3 regions were amplified from genomic DNA using the immunoSEQ Assay, a bias-controlled multiplex PCR. The original methods were these. Within the assay, amplification of reference gene primers was used to estimate how many nucleated cells each sample contained. To quantify the absolute abundance of each unique TCRbeta CDR3 rearrangement, sequence reads were collapsed and filtered. For each sample, productive Simpson clonality was calculated as the square root of Simpson's diversity index across productive rearrangements. Drawn from immuneACCESS, this table holds only the in-frame rearrangements with V and J called that TCRdb kept. Clones are partly lost; checked studies trace under half to an unresolved V gene and leave the rest unexplained. V and J calls and clone size are given by that table; D and trimming were obtained from the DNA. The sample data list tens of thousands of clones, and around 81% of these were observed just once. The ten biggest clones cover under 6% of the sample.

The paper's findings and limits, for the study overall: The amount of clinical and demographic metadata varied by source and participant and was provided uncurated.

Comments on this clone: Its antigen remains unidentified. Base qualities are not recorded, but no much larger clone differs from it by a single base.

Each collaborating institution followed its own protocols to collect whole blood in K2EDTA tubes. Collaborator samples were shipped for TCRbeta analysis as frozen whole blood, isolated PBMCs, or DNA extracted from either sample type. The germline V gene (reference sequence) supplies CDR1 SEHNR and CDR2 FQNEAQ. Counted from cysteine to phenylalanine, this CDR3 has 15 amino acids. Just the 45-base CDR3 DNA is kept, in frame starting at base 1. Trimming removed 1 base from V and 5 bases from J, leaving 14 bases between the germline ends. The chain links TRBV7-9 with TRBJ2-5; the D gene is perhaps TRBD1, from 5 matching bases. What was sequenced was peripheral blood. The receptor's source is a man in his fifties or sixties with active COVID-19. The CDR3 region: CASSLGPRVEETQYF. The DNA is TGTGCCAGCAGCTTAGGTCCCAGGGTGGAGGAGACCCAGTACTTC.